The sequence of this T cell receptor beta chain was determined in a study of beta chain features in type 1 diabetes. This clone occurred a few times. Stem cell-like memory, regulatory, central memory and naive CD4+ cells were sorted via CD45RO/CCR7/CD25/CD127/CD95/CD27. Sorted populations all had greater than 95% purity. The study reverse transcribed the entire isolated RNA, so it sequenced expressed TCRB transcripts. The method was immunoSEQ multiplex PCR; TCRdb's version includes in-frame clones alone and lacks a portion of them. The repertoire includes 150,000 to 200,000 clones, less than 15% of them detected once, and 0.6% to 0.8% sits in the top ten. Per germline, CDR1 LGHNA and CDR2 YNFKEQ. The V and J ends lost 2 bases and 9 bases, in that order; junction bases with no gene match: 15. The CDR3 length is 17 residues.

The rearrangement joins TRBV4-2 to TRBJ2-1, with 8 bases identical to TRBD2. The sequencing sample was made of central memory CD4+ T cells from blood. This TCR derives from a young woman in good health. CDR3 region: CASSQTIGSGDSSEQFF. In nucleotides, the CDR3 is TGTGCCAGCAGCCAAACGATAGGTAGCGGGGATTCTAGTGAGCAGTTCTTC.